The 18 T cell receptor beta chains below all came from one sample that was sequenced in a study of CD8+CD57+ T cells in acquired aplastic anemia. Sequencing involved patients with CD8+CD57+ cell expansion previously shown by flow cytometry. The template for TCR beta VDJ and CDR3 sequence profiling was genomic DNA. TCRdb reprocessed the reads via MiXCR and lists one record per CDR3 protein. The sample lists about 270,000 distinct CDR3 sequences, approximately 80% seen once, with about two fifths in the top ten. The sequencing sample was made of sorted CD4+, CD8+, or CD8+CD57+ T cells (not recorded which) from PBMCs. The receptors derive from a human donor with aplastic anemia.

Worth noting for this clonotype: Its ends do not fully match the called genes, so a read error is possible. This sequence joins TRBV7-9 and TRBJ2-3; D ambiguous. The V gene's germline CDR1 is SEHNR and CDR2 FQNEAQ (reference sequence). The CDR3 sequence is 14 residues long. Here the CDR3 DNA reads TGTGCCAGCAGCTTTCAGAGAGGTCCCGATACGCAGGATTTT. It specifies CASSFQRGPDTQDF.

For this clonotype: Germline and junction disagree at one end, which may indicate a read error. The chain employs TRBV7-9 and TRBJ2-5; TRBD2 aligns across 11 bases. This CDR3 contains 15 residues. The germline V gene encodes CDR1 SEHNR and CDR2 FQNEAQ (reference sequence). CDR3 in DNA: TGTGCCAGCAGCGTAGCGGGAGGGCCCGAAACGCACCAGTACTTC. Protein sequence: CASSVAGGPETHQYF.

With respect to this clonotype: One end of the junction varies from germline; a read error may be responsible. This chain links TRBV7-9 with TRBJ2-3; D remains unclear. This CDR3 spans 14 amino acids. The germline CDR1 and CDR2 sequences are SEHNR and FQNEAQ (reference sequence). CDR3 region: CASSLATRDPTLHF. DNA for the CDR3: TGTGCCAGCAGCCTGGCGACAAGAGACCCTACGCTTCATTTT. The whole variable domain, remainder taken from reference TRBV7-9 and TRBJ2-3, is DTGVSQNPRHKITKRGQNVTFRCDPISEHNRLYWYRQTLGQGPEFLTYFQNEAQLEKSRLLSDRFSAERPKGSFSTLEIQRTEQGDSAMYLCASSLATRDPTLHFGPGTRLTVL.

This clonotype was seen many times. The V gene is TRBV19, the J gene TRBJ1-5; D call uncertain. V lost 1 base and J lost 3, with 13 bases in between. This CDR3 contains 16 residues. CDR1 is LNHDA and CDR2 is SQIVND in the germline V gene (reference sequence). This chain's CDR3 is CASSIASGAYNQPQHF. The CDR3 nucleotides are TGTGCCAGTAGTATAGCTAGCGGAGCCTACAATCAGCCCCAGCATTTT. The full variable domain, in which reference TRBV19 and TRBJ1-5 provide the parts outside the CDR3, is DGGITQSPKYLFRKEGQNVTLSCEQNLNHDAMYWYRQDPGQGLRLIYYSQIVNDFQKGDIAEGYSVSREKKESFPLTVTSAQKNPTAFYLCASSIASGAYNQPQHFGDGTRLSIL.

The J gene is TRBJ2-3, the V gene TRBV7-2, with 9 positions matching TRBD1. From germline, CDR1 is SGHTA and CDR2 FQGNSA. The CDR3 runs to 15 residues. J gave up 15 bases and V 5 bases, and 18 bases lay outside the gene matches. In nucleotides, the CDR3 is TGTGCCAGCAGCGAGTGGACAGGGGAAGAGACCCAGTACTATTTT. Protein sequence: CASSEWTGEETQYYF.

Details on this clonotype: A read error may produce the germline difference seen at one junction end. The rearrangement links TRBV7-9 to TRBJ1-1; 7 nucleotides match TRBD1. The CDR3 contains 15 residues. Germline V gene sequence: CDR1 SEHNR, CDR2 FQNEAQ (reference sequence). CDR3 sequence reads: CASSLQMTGNTEDFF. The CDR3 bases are TGTGCCAGCAGCTTACAAATGACAGGGAACACTGAAGATTTCTTT.

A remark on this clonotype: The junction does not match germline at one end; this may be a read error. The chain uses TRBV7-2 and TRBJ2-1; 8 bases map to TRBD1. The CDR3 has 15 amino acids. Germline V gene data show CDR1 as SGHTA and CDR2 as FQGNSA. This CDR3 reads CASSIAGGADYGHFF. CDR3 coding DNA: TGTGCCAGCAGCATAGCAGGGGGCGCCGACTATGGCCACTTCTTC.

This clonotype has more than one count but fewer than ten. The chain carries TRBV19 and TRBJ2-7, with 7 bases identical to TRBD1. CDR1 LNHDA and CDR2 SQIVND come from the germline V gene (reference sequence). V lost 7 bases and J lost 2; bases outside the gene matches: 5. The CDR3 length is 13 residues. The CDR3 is CASKETGPYEQYF. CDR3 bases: TGTGCCAGTAAGGAGACAGGGCCCTACGAGCAGTACTTC.

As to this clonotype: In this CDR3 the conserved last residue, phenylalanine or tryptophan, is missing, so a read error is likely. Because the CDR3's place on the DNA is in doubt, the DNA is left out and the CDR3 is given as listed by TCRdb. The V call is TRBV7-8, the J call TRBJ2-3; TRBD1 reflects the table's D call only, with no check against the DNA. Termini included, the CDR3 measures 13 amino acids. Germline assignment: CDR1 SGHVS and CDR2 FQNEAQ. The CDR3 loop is CASSSAQREAYNE.

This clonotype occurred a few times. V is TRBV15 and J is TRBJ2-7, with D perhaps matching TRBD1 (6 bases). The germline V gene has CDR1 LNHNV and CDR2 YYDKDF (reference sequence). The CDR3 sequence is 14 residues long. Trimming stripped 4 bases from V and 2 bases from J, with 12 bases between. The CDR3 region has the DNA TGTGCCACCAGCACCTGGGACACCCCCTACGAGCAGTACTTC. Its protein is CATSTWDTPYEQYF.

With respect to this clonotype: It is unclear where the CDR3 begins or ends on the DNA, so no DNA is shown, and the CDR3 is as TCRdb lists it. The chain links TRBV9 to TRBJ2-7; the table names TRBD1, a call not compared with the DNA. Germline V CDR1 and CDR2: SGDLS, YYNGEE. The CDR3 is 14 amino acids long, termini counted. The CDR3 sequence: CASSGGAVTQYFDF.

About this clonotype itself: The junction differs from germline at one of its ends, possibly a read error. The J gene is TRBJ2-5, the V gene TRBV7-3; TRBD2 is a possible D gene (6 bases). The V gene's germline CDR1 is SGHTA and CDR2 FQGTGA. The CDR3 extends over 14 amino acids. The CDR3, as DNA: TGTGCCAGCAGCACAGCGAGCGGGTCCTACAACCAGCACTTC. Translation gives CASSTASGSYNQHF.

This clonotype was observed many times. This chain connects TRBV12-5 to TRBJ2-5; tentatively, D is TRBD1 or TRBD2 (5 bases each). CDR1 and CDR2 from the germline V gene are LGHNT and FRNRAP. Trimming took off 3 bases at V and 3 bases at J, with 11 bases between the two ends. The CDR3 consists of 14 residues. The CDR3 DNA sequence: TGTGCTAGTGGTTTAGGGACGGTCAAAGAGACCCAGTACTTC. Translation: CASGLGTVKETQYF.

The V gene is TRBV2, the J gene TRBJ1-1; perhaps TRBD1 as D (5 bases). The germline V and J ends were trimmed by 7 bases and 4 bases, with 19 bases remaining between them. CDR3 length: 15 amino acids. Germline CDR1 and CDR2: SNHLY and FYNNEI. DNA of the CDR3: TGTGCCAGCACCATAGGCCTGAACAGGTCCACTGAAGCTTTCTTT. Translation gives CASTIGLNRSTEAFF.

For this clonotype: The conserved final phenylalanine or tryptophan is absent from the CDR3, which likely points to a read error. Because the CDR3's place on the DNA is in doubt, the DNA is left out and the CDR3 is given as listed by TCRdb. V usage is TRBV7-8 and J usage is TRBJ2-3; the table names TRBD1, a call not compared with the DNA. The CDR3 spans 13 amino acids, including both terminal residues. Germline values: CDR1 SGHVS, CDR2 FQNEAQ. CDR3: CASRDGGTPTKHY.

The CDR3 nucleotides read TGTGCCAGCAGCGGGGGCAGCGAGAAGGAGACCCAGTACTTC. Its protein is CASSGGSEKETQYF. The V call is TRBV7-7, the J call TRBJ2-5; D might be TRBD1 (6 bases). This CDR3 region has 14 residues. V dropped 5 bases and J dropped 5 bases, with 15 bases sitting between them. Germline loops: CDR1 SSHAT, CDR2 FNYEAQ (reference sequence).

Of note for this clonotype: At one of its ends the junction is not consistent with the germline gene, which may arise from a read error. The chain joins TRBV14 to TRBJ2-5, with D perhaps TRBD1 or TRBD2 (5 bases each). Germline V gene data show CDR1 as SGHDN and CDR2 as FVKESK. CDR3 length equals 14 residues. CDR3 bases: TGTGCCACCAGCAGAGGGGCCCGTGGGGAGACCCAGTACTTC. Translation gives CATSRGARGETQYF.

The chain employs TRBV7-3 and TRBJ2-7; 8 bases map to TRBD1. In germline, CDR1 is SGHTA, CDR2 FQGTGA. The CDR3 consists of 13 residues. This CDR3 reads CATSRGRAYGQYV. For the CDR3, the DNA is TGTGCCACCAGCAGGGGGCGTGCCTACGGGCAGTACGTC.